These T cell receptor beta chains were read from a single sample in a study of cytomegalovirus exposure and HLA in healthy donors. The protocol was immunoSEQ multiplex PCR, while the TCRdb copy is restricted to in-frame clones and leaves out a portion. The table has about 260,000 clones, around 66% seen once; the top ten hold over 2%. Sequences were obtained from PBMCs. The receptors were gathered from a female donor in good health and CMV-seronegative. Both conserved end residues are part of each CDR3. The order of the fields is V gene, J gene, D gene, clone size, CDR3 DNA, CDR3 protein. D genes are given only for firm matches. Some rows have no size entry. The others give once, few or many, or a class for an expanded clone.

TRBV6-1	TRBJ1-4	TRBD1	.	TGTGCCAGCAGAGAGGACAGGGCTGCTAATGAAAAACTGTTTTTT	CASREDRAANEKLFF
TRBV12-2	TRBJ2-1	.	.	TGTGCAAGTCGCCCCCTAGGGAGAGAGCGGGGACACAATGAGCAGTTCTTC	CASRPLGRERGHNEQFF
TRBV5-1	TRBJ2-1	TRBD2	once	TGCGCCAGCAGCTTGTATGGGACTAGCGACAATGAGCAGTTCTTC	CASSLYGTSDNEQFF
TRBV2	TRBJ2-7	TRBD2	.	TGTGCCAGCCATATAACTAGCGGGAATCAGTACTTC	CASHITSGNQYF
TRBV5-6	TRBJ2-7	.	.	TGTGCCAGCAGCTTGAACAGCTACTACGAGCAGTACTTC	CASSLNSYYEQYF
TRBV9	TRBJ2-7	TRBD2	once	TGTGCCAGCAGCGCGGGACTAGCGGGAGACTACGAGCAGTACTTC	CASSAGLAGDYEQYF
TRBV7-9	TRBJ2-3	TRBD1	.	TGTGCCAGCAGCTCGGGACAGGGGGTCAATCTGGGCCTAGATACGCAGTATTTT	CASSSGQGVNLGLDTQYF
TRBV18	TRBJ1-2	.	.	TGTGCCAGCTCACCAAAACAGGGCGGCTACACCTTC	CASSPKQGGYTF
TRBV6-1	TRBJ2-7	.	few	TGTGCCAGCAGTGAAATGTCCAGGGGCCCCTACGAGCAGTACTTC	CASSEMSRGPYEQYF
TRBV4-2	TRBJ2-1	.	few	TGTGCCAGCAGCCAAGATGTATGGCAGTTTAACCACAATGAGCAGTTCTTC	CASSQDVWQFNHNEQFF
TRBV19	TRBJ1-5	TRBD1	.	TGTGCCAGTAGTATAGTCGGCAGGGGGCCGGGACAGCCCCAGCATTTT	CASSIVGRGPGQPQHF
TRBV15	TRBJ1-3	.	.	TGTGCCACCAGCAGAGATCGCAGCTCTGGAAACACCATATATTTT	CATSRDRSSGNTIYF
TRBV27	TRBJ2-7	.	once	TGTGCCAGCAGTACCAACCTAGGTGGCGAGCAGTACTTC	CASSTNLGGEQYF
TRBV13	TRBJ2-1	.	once	TGTGCCAGCAGCCCGAGCTCCTACAATGAGCAGTTCTTC	CASSPSSYNEQFF
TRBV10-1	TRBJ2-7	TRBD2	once	TGCGCCAGCAGTGGTCCTAGCGGGAGGGAGCAGTACTTC	CASSGPSGREQYF
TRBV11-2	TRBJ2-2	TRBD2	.	TGTGCCAGCAGCGGACTAGCGGGAGTTACCGGGGAGCTGTTTTTT	CASSGLAGVTGELFF
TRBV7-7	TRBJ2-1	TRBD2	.	TGTGCCAGCAGCTTTACCCTAGCGGGAGTTGGGGAGCAGTTCTTC	CASSFTLAGVGEQFF
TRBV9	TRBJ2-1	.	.	TGTGCCAGCAGCACAGGCTCCAATGAGCAGTTCTTC	CASSTGSNEQFF